This T cell receptor (beta chain) was observed in a study of cytomegalovirus exposure and HLA in healthy donors. Study-wide findings and caveats: TCR beta chain V- and J-gene trimming was linked, in a later analysis, to a missense variant in DCLRE1C.

With 1 base clipped from V and 0 bases from J, the junction kept 8 bases outside the gene matches. Looked up from germline, CDR1 is SGHTA and CDR2 is FQGNSA. The CDR3 sequence is 18 residues long. A remark on this clone: The antigen is not known.

Vbeta (60) and Jbeta (13) primers were used in the PCR. Clones were read by immunoSEQ multiplex PCR, and TCRdb kept only the in-frame ones, dropping some. The sample has around 150,000 clones, around 84% seen once. Material: PBMCs. The source is a boy aged 2-15 years in good health and CMV-seronegative. This chain links TRBV7-2 with TRBJ2-1; 8 bases map to TRBD2. The CDR3 reads CASSLGAGGVHSYNEQFF. The CDR3 coding sequence is TGTGCCAGCAGCTTAGGGGCCGGGGGGGTACACTCCTACAATGAGCAGTTCTTC.